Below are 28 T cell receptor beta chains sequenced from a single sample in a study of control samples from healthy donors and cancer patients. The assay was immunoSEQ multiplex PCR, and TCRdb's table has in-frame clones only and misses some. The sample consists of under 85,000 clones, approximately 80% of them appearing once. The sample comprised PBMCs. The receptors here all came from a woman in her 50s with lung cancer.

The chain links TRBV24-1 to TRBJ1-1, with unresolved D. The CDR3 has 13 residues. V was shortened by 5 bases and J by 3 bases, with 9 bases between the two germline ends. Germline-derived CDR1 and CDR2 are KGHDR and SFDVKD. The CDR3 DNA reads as TGTGCCACCAGTGGCGAGGTGGACACTGAAGCTTTCTTT. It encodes CATSGEVDTEAFF.

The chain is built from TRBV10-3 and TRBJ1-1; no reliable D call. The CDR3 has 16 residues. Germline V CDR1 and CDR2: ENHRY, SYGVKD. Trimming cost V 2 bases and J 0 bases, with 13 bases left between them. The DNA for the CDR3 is TGTGCCATCAGTGAGGTCCCCCCGACCATGAACACTGAAGCTTTCTTT. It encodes CAISEVPPTMNTEAFF.

In DNA form, the CDR3 reads TGTGCCAGCAGTTTAGTGAGAGTAGAAGCTTTCTTT. Protein: CASSLVRVEAFF. The chain links TRBV12-3 or TRBV12-4 to TRBJ1-1; D not resolved. This CDR3 comprises 12 residues. V gave up 1 base and J gave up 8 bases, with 8 bases separating them.

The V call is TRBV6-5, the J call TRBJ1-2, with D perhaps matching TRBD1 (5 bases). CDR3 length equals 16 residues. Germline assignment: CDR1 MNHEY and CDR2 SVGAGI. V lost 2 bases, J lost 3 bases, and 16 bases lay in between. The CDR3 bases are TGTGCCAGCAGTTACCGAGGGCGGGGGGAAGACTATGGCTACACCTTC. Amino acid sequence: CASSYRGRGEDYGYTF.

Written as DNA, the CDR3 is TGTGCCAGCAGTTCACTCAGGGACAGGGCCCAAAGGGTTTCACCCCTCCACTTT. It translates to CASSSLRDRAQRVSPLHF. The chain has TRBV13 and TRBJ1-6; 9 nucleotides align to TRBD1. The V gene's germline CDR1 is PRHDT and CDR2 FYEKMQ (reference sequence). The CDR3 is 18 amino acids. Trimming at V came to 6 bases and at J to 9 bases, leaving 18 bases not matched to a gene.

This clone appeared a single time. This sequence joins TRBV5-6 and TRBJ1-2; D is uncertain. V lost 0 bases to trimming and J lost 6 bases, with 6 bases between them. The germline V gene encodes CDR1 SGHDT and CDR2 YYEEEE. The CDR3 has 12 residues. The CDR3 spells CASSLGLNGYTF. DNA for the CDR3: TGTGCCAGCAGCTTGGGACTAAATGGCTACACCTTC.

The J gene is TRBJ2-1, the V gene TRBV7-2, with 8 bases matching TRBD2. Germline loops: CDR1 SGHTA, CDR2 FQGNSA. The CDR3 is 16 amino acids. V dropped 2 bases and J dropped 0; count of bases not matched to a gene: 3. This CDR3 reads CASSLTLAVSYNEQFF. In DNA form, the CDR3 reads TGTGCCAGCAGCTTAACACTAGCGGTCTCCTACAATGAGCAGTTCTTC.

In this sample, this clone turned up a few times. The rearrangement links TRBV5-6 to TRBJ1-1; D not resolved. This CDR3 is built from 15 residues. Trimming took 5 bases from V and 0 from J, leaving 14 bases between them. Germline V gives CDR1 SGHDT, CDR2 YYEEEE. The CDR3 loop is CASSPDEDMNTEAFF. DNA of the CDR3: TGTGCCAGCAGTCCAGATGAAGACATGAACACTGAAGCTTTCTTT.

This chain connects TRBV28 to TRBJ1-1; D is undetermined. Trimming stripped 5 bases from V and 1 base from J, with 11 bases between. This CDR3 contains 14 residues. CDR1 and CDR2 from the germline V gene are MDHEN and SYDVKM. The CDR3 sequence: CASSPTQANTEAFF. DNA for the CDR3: TGTGCCAGCAGTCCGACTCAGGCGAACACTGAAGCTTTCTTT.

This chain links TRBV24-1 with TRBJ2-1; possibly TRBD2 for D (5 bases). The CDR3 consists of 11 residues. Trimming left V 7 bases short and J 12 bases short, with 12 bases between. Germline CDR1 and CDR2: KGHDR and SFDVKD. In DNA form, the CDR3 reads TGTGCCACCAGCACGACTACGCGGCAGTTCTTC. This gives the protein CATSTTTRQFF.

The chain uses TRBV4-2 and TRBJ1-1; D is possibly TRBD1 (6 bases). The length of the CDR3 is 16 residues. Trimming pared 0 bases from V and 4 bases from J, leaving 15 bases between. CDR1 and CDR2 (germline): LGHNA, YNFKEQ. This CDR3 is CASSQDLWGARTEAFF. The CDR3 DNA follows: TGTGCCAGCAGCCAAGATCTCTGGGGGGCACGCACTGAAGCTTTCTTT.

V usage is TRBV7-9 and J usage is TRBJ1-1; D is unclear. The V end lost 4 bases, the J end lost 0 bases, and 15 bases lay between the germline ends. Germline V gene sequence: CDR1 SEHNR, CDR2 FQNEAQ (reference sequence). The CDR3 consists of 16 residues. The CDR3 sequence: CASSYRTVGMNTEAFF. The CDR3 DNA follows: TGTGCCAGCAGCTATCGGACGGTTGGTATGAACACTGAAGCTTTCTTT.

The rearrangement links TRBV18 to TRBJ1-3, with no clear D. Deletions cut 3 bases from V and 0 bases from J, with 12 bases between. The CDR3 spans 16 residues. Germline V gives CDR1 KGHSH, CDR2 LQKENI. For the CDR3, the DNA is TGTGCCAGCTCACCCACGGGGTTCGTCTCTGGAAACACCATATATTTT. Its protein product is CASSPTGFVSGNTIYF.

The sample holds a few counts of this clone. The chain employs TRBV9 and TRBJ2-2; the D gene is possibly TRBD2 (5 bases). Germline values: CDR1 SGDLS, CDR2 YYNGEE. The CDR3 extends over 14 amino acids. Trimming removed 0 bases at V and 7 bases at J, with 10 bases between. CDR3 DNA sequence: TGTGCCAGCAGCGTAGTAGTGGGGAGCGGGGAGCTGTTTTTT. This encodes CASSVVVGSGELFF.

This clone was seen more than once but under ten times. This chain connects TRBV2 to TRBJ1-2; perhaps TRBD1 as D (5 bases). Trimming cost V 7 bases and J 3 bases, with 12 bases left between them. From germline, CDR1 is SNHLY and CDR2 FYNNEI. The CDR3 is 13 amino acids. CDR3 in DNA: TGTGCCAGCAATCGGGACGGCGACTATGGCTACACCTTC. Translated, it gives CASNRDGDYGYTF. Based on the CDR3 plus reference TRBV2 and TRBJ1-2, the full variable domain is EPEVTQTPSHQVTQMGQEVILRCVPISNHLYFYWYRQILGQKVEFLVSFYNNEISEKSEIFDDQFSVERPDGSNFTLKIRSTKLEDSAMYFCASNRDGDYGYTFGSGTRLTVV.

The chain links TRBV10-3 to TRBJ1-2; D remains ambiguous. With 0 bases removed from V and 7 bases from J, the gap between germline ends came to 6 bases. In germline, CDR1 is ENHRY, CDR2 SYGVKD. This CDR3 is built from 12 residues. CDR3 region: CAISESRFGYTF. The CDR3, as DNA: TGTGCCATCAGTGAGTCTCGGTTTGGCTACACCTTC.

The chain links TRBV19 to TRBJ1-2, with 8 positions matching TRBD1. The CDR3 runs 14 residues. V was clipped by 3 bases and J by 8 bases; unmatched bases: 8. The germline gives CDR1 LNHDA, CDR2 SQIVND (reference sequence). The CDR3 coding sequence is TGTGCCAGTAGTATGTACCAGGGGGCGCGGGGCTACACCTTC. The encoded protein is CASSMYQGARGYTF.

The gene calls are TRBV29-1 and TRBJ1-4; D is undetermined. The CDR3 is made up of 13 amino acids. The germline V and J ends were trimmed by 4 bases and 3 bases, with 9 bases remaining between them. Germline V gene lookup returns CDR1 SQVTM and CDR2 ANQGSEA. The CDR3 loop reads CSVVPGSNEKLFF. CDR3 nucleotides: TGCAGCGTTGTCCCTGGGTCTAATGAAAAACTGTTTTTT.

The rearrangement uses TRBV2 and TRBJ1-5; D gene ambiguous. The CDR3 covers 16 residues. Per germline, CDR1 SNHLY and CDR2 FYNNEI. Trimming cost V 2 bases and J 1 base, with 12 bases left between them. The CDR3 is CASSESSHGSNQPQHF. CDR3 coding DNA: TGTGCCAGCAGTGAAAGCTCCCATGGGAGCAATCAGCCCCAGCATTTT.

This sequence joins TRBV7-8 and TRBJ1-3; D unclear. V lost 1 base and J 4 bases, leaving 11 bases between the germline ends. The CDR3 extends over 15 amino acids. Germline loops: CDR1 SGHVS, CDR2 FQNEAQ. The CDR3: CASSLVSGYGNTIYF. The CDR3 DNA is TGTGCCAGCAGCTTAGTTTCCGGGTACGGAAACACCATATATTTT.

The CDR3 DNA reads as TGTGCCAGCAGCTTAGGAGGAACTGGAAACACCATATATTTT. This sequence encodes CASSLGGTGNTIYF. This chain links TRBV7-3 with TRBJ1-3; D unclear. This CDR3 comprises 14 residues. V was cut by 2 bases and J by 2 bases, with 7 bases left in between. The germline gives CDR1 SGHTA, CDR2 FQGTGA.

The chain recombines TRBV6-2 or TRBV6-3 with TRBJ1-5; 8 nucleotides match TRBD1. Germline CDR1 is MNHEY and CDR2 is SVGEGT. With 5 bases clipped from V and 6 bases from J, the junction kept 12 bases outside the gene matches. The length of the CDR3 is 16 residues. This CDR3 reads CASSLRTGGRFQPQHF. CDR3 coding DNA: TGTGCCAGCAGTCTGAGAACAGGGGGAAGGTTTCAGCCCCAGCATTTT.

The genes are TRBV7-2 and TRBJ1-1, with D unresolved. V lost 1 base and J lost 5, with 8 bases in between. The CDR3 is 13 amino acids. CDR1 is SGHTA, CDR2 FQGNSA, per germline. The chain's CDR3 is CASSLVGVTEAFF. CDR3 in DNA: TGTGCCAGCAGCTTAGTAGGAGTGACTGAAGCTTTCTTT.

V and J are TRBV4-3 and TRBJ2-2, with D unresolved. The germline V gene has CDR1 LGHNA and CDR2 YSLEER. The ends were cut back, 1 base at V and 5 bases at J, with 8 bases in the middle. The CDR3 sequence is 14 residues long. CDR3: CASSQGPLTGELFF. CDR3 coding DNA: TGCGCCAGCAGCCAAGGCCCTCTAACCGGGGAGCTGTTTTTT.

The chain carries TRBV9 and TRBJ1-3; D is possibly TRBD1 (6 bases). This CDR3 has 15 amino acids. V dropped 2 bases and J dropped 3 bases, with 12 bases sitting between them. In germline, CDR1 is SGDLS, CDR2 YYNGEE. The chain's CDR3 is CASSVGQQSGNTIYF. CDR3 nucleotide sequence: TGTGCCAGCAGCGTCGGACAGCAGAGTGGAAACACCATATATTTT.

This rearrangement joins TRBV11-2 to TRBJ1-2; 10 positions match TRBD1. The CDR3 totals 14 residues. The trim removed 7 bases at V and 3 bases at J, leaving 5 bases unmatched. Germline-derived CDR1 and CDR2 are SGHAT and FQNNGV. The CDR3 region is CASTPTGGHYGYTF. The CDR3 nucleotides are TGTGCCAGCACCCCGACAGGGGGCCACTATGGCTACACCTTC.

DNA of the CDR3: TGTGCCAGCAGCTTTTTAACGGGACAGGTCGCTGAAGCTTTCTTT. Residues: CASSFLTGQVAEAFF. This chain joins TRBV7-6 and TRBJ1-1; TRBD1 matches 8 bases. CDR1 is SGHVS, CDR2 FNYEAQ, per germline. The V gene end was trimmed by 3 bases and the J gene end by 6 bases; junction bases not matched to a gene: 9. The CDR3 consists of 15 residues.

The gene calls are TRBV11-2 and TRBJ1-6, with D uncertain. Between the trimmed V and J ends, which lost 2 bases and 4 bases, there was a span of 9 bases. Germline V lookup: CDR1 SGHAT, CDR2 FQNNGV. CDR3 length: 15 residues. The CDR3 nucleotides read TGTGCCAGCAGCTTAAGTTCGGCATATAATTCACCCCTCCACTTT. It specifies CASSLSSAYNSPLHF. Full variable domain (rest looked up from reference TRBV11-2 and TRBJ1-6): EAGVAQSPRYKIIEKRQSVAFWCNPISGHATLYWYQQILGQGPKLLIQFQNNGVVDDSQLPKDRFSAERLKGVDSTLKIQPAKLEDSAVYLCASSLSSAYNSPLHFGNGTRLTVT.